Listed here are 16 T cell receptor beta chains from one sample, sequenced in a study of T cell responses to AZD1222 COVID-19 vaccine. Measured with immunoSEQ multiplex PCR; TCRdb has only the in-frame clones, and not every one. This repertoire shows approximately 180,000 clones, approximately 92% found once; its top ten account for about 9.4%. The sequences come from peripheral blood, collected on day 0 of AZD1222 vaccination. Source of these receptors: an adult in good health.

The DNA of the CDR3 is TGTGCCAGCAAAGTCGGGCCCCACGTAGAGACCCAGTACTTC. Its translation is CASKVGPHVETQYF. The chain is built from TRBV2 and TRBJ2-5; the D is unclear. V was clipped by 7 bases and J by 4 bases, with 16 bases between them. The CDR3 loop spans 14 amino acids. The germline V gene has CDR1 SNHLY and CDR2 FYNNEI.

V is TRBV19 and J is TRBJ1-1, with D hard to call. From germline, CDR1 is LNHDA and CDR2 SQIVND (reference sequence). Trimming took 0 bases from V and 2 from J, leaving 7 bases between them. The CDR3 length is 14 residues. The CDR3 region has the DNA TGTGCCAGTAGTATAGACTCACCTAACACTGAAGCTTTCTTT. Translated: CASSIDSPNTEAFF.

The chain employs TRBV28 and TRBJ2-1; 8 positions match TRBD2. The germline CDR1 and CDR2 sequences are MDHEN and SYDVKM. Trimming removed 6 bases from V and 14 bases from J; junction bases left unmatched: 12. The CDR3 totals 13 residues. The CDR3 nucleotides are TGTGCCAGCAGCCCGGGGGGGTTGGGCTTGAAGTTCTTC. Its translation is CASSPGGLGLKFF. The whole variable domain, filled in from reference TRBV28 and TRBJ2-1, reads DVKVTQSSRYLVKRTGEKVFLECVQDMDHENMFWYRQDPGLGLRLIYFSYDVKMKEKGDIPEGYSVSREKKERFSLILESASTNQTSMYLCASSPGGLGLKFFGPGTRLTVL.

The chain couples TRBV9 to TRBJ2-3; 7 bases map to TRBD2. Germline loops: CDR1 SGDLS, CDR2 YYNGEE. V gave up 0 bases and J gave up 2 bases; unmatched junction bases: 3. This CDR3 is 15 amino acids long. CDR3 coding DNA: TGTGCCAGCAGCGTAGGAGCGGGGATCACAGATACGCAGTATTTT. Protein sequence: CASSVGAGITDTQYF.

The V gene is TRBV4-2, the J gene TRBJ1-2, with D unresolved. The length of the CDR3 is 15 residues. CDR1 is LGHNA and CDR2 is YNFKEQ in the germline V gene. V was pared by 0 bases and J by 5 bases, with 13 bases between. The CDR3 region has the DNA TGTGCCAGCAGCCAAGATCGGGTGAAGACTTATGGCTACACCTTC. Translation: CASSQDRVKTYGYTF.

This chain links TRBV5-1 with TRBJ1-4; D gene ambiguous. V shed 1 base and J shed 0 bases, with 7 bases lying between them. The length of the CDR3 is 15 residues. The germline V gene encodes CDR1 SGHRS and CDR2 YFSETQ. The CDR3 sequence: CASSLNWATNEKLFF. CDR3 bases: TGCGCCAGCAGCTTGAACTGGGCAACTAATGAAAAACTGTTTTTT.

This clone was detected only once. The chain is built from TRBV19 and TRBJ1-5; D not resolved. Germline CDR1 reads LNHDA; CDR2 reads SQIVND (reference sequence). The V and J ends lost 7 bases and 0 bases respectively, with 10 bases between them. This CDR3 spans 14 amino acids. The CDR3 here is CASTPDLSNQPQHF. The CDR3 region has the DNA TGTGCCAGTACACCAGACCTTAGCAATCAGCCCCAGCATTTT.

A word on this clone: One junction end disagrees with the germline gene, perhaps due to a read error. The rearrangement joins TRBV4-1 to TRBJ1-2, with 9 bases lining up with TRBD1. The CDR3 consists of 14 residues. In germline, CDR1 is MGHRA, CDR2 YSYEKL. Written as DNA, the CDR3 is TGCGCCACCAGCAACGACAGGGGGGACTATGGCTACACCTTC. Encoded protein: CATSNDRGDYGYTF.

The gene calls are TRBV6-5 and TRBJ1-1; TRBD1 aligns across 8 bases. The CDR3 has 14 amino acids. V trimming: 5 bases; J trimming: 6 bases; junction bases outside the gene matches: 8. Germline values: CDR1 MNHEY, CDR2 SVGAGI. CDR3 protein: CASSKPGQVSEAFF. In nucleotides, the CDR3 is TGTGCCAGCAGTAAGCCGGGACAGGTATCTGAAGCTTTCTTT.

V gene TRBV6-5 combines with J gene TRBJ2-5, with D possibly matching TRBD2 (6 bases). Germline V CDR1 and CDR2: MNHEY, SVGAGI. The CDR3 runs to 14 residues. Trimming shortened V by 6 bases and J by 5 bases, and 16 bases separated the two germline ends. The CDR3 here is CASSPGGPGETQYF. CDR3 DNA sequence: TGTGCCAGCAGCCCCGGAGGGCCTGGGGAGACCCAGTACTTC.

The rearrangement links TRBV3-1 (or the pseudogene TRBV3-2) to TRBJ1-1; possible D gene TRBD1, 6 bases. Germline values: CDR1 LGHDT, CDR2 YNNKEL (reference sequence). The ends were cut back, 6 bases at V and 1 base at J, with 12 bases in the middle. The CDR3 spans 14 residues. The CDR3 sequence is CASRAGTPNTEAFF. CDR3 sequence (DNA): TGTGCCAGCAGGGCCGGGACACCGAACACTGAAGCTTTCTTT.

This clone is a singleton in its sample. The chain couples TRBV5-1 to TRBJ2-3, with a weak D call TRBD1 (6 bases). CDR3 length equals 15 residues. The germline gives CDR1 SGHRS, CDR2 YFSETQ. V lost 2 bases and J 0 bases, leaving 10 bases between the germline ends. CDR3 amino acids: CASSLAGDSTDTQYF. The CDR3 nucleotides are TGCGCCAGCAGCTTAGCAGGGGACAGCACAGATACGCAGTATTTT. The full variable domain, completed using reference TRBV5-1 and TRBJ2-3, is KAGVTQTPRYLIKTRGQQVTLSCSPISGHRSVSWYQQTPGQGLQFLFEYFSETQRNKGNFPGRFSGRQFSNSRSEMNVSTLELGDSALYLCASSLAGDSTDTQYFGPGTRLTVL.

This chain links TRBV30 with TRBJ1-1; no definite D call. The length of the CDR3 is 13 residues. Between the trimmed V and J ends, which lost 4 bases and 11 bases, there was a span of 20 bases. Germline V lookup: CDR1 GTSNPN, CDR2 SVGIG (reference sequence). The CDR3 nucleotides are TGTGCCTGGAATCGCTCCCCTCAGGACCGGGCTTTCTTT. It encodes CAWNRSPQDRAFF.

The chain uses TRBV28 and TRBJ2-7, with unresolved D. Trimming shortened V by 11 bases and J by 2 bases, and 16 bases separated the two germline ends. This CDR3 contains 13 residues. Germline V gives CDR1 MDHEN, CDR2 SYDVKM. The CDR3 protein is CACAQGSTYEQYV. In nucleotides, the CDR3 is TGTGCCTGCGCCCAAGGGTCAACCTACGAGCAGTACGTC.

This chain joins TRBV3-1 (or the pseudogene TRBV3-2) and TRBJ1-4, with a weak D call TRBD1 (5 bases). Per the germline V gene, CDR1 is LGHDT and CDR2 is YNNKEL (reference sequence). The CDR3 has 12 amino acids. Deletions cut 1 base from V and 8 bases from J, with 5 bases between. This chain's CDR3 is CASSQGGEKLFF. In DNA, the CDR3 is TGTGCCAGCAGCCAAGGGGGGGAAAAACTGTTTTTT.

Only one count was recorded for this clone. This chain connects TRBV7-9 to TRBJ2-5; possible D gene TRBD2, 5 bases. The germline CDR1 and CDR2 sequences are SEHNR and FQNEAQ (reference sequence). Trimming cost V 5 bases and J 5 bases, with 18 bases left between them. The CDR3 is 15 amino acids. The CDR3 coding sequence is TGTGCCAGCAGCCCCAGGACTTCTAATGTGGAGACCCAGTACTTC. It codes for CASSPRTSNVETQYF.